This TCR beta chain was sequenced in a study of untreated major depressive disorder listed by TCRdb under 2018. Looking at the study overall: This cross-sectional case-control study compared T cell phenotype and TCR repertoire between antidepressant-free major depressive disorder patients and individually matched non-depressed controls. Differences in Vbeta 5.1, Vbeta 11 and Vbeta 22 usage observed by flow cytometry in the whole cohort were followed up by sequencing.

Note on this clone: It lacks a known antigen. It has no much larger one-base neighbor in the sample; base qualities were not kept.

The Qiagen DNeasy Blood and Tissue Kit was used to extract total genomic DNA from the purified CD4+ T cells. Amplification and sequencing of the TCRbeta CDR3 region, as defined according to IMGT, were carried out with immunoSEQ immunosequencing protocols. In the paper's pipeline: Raw sequence data were preprocessed by the immunoSEQ service for PCR and sequencing error correction. After being loaded into the immunoSEQ Analyzer, the data underwent further analysis with VDJtools v1.0.7. The paired Wilcoxon signed-rank test was used to test differences between patients and controls. Sourced from immuneACCESS, this table was stored by TCRdb with only in-frame sequences that have V and J called. A share of the clones is absent; for the studies checked, an unresolved V gene accounts for under half, and the remainder has no known explanation. The V and J calls and the clone size are those of that table, but D and trimming were determined from the DNA. The sample table contains about 21,000 clones; only one count was recorded for roughly nine tenths of them. The biggest ten clones account for approximately 0.43% of the sample.

What the research found in general, with its limitations: The sequencing comparisons used one-tailed planned tests on only three preselected Vbeta families. The top five TRBV05-01 clones in every sequenced subject were all private clones. TRBV25-01 and TRBV02-01 usage followed the flow-cytometry pattern but did not reach statistical significance in the sequencing data. Strict matching and exclusion criteria produced a comparatively small study sample, limiting generalizability of findings. In CD4+ T cells, sequencing confirmed that depressed patients used TRBV05-01 (Vbeta 5.1) more than controls did, with a one-tailed test giving p = 0.040.

The trim is 6 bases for V and 4 bases for J, with a gap of 19 bases between the germline ends. Reading the germline V gene gives CDR1 MDHEN and CDR2 SYDVKM. The CDR3 sequence holds 15 residues, the cysteine and phenylalanine included. Kept here is only the CDR3 DNA, which spans 45 bases and is read in frame from base 1. Every depressed patient was matched in pairs with a non-depressed control on sex, age, current smoking status and body mass index. Every participant was of European descent. Controls had no mood disorder either currently or in their lifetime and had a Quick Inventory of Depressive Symptoms-Self Report score of 5 or lower. Participants were excluded if they had major medical conditions, Axis I/II comorbidities, regular medication or illicit drug use, or weekly alcohol intake above 100 g. Roughly 30 ml of peripheral blood was drawn into EDTA tubes from each participant. Using the BD IMag Human CD4 T Lymphocyte Enrichment Set, CD4+ T cells were purified from thawed PBMCs via magnetic negative selection. A purity of 85% to 95% was typically achieved with the CD4+ enrichment method, as confirmed by flow cytometry. A subgroup of 4 to 6 case-control pairs, selected blind to chemokine receptor expression and flow-cytometric repertoire skewing results, was subjected to TCRbeta sequencing. Every blood sample was taken in the morning at 8:00 a.m., and Ficoll-Hypaque gradient centrifugation was used to isolate PBMCs. PBMCs were cryopreserved by gradual cooling to -80°C and stored in liquid nitrogen until assayed.

Sequences were obtained from CD4+ T cells from PBMCs. The clonotype comes from a woman aged 40 to 50 in good health. Recombination linked TRBV28 to TRBJ2-7; no D segment can be confidently identified. The nucleotide sequence is TGTGCCAGCAGGTCCCCGGGCCTTGAGAATTACGAGCAGTACTTC. This is translated as CASRSPGLENYEQYF.